These 10 T cell receptor beta chains were all obtained from the same sample, sequenced in a study of blood T cells in healthy people across ages. A J-beta primer mix and a sample-barcoded 5' primer were used in a second PCR of roughly 6 to 11 cycles. Each CDR3 protein gets one entry after TCRdb re-called the 5' RACE reads with MiXCR. The table shows about 1.6 million distinct CDR3 sequences, with roughly 30% occurring only once. Input material: blood. The source is a woman in her thirties in good health.

J is TRBJ2-1 and V is TRBV20-1, with 10 bases lining up with TRBD1. Germline values: CDR1 DFQATT, CDR2 SNEGSKA (reference sequence). With V trimmed by 3 bases and J by 4 bases, 6 bases remained unmatched. The CDR3 covers 15 residues. The CDR3 nucleotides read TGCAGTGCTAGTCCGGGACAGGGGATTTACAATGAGCAGTTCTTC. This encodes CSASPGQGIYNEQFF.

This chain joins TRBV2 and TRBJ2-7; 7 bases align to TRBD1. CDR3 size: 16 residues. The V gene end was trimmed by 6 bases and the J gene end by 7 bases; junction bases not matched to a gene: 18. Germline assignment: CDR1 SNHLY and CDR2 FYNNEI. The CDR3 DNA sequence: TGTGCCAGCAGCGATTACAGGGGTGAATCCTACAATGAGCAGTACTTC. Its translation: CASSDYRGESYNEQYF.

This clonotype came up many times. The genes are TRBV4-1 and TRBJ2-3; D might be TRBD1 or TRBD2, each matching 5 bases. The CDR3 is 14 amino acids. With 3 bases removed from V and 3 bases from J, the gap between germline ends came to 10 bases. The V gene's germline CDR1 is MGHRA and CDR2 YSYEKL. The CDR3 sequence is CASSQNWGTDTQYF. The CDR3 region has the DNA TGCGCCAGCAGCCAGAACTGGGGGACAGATACGCAGTATTTT.

The rearrangement links TRBV12-3 or TRBV12-4 to TRBJ1-4; D is ambiguous. The V and J ends lost 5 bases and 13 bases respectively, with 17 bases between them. The CDR3 runs to 13 residues. The CDR3 DNA sequence: TGTGCCAGCAGTAGAGTACGTAATAATGCACTGTTTTTT. This encodes CASSRVRNNALFF.

A word on this clonotype: A much bigger clone sits one base away, suggesting this may be a read error. V usage is TRBV25-1 and J usage is TRBJ2-1; D gene ambiguous. Germline CDR1 reads MGHDK; CDR2 reads SYGVNS. This CDR3 has 14 amino acids. The CDR3 here is CASSNVPSYNERFF. CDR3 DNA sequence: TGTGCCAGCAGTAACGTTCCCTCCTACAATGAGCGGTTCTTC. The variable domain in full, completed from reference TRBV25-1 and TRBJ2-1, reads EADIYQTPRYLVIGTGKKITLECSQTMGHDKMYWYQQDPGMELHLIHYSYGVNSTEKGDLSSESTVSRIRTEHFPLTLESARPSHTSQYLCASSNVPSYNERFFGPGTRLTVL.

This clonotype was counted only a few times. This chain joins TRBV27 and TRBJ2-2, with D possibly being TRBD2 (5 bases). Germline assignment: CDR1 MNHEY and CDR2 SMNVEV (reference sequence). The V and J ends lost 6 bases and 4 bases respectively, with 18 bases between them. The CDR3 runs to 16 residues. The CDR3 sequence is CASSHLVGSGTGELFF. The CDR3 nucleotides read TGTGCCAGCAGCCATCTGGTAGGGAGCGGCACCGGGGAGCTGTTTTTT.

This clonotype came up a few times. This CDR3 is CASRGPGGGSYNEQFF. In DNA form, the CDR3 reads TGTGCCAGCCGCGGACCCGGGGGGGGCTCCTACAATGAGCAGTTCTTC. The chain has TRBV2 and TRBJ2-1; TRBD2 agrees at 8 bases. This CDR3 has 16 amino acids. The V segment lost 8 bases and the J segment 0 bases; nucleotides outside the gene matches: 9. CDR1 is SNHLY and CDR2 is FYNNEI in the germline V gene.

This chain joins TRBV4-1 and TRBJ1-1; unclear D gene. Trimming took 4 bases from V and 1 from J, leaving 19 bases between them. CDR1 and CDR2 from the germline V gene are MGHRA and YSYEKL. There are 17 residues in the CDR3. CDR3 bases: TGCGCCAGCAGCCTAGAAGGAAGGCTTAGGGAGAACACTGAAGCTTTCTTT. Translating gives CASSLEGRLRENTEAFF.

This clonotype was seen a few times. The genes are TRBV12-3 or TRBV12-4 and TRBJ1-5; the match to TRBD1 covers 9 bases. V lost 1 base, J lost 7 bases, and 5 bases stayed unmatched. The CDR3 sequence is 15 residues long. This chain's CDR3 is CASSLEQGAGQPQHF. CDR3 sequence (DNA): TGTGCCAGCAGTTTAGAACAGGGGGCAGGCCAGCCCCAGCATTTT.

This clonotype turned up a few times. The chain employs TRBV2 and TRBJ2-3; D might be TRBD2 (6 bases). CDR3 length: 14 amino acids. Trimming shortened V by 6 bases and J by 5 bases, and 15 bases separated the two germline ends. Germline assignment: CDR1 SNHLY and CDR2 FYNNEI. The CDR3 bases are TGTGCCAGCAGGGCCCCAACCGGGGGAGATACGCAGTATTTT. Translated: CASRAPTGGDTQYF.